This TCR beta chain is from a study of blood T cell repertoires in COVID-19. Germline V CDR1 and CDR2: LGHDT, YNNKEL (reference sequence). V lost 6 bases to trimming and J lost 4 bases; unmatched junction nucleotides: 9. The CDR3 totals 16 residues. Enrollees, about 18 to 90 years old, lived in 20 to 25 US areas. Grouping used clinical history reported by participants in a survey and questionnaire. Recovered Cohort 3 donors showed two negative PCRs, clearance, or symptom resolution. This table comes from immunoSEQ multiplex PCR, and its TCRdb copy is limited to in-frame clones, with some not included. The sample has roughly 160,000 clones; 75% to 90% are singletons. This clone was picked up one time.

The chain uses TRBV3-1 (or the pseudogene TRBV3-2) and TRBJ1-1; 12 bases line up with TRBD1. Source material: PBMCs or T cells enriched from blood (not recorded which). The clonotype was recovered from a woman between 55 and 75 years old who had recovered from COVID-19. CDR3 protein: CASSPGGGQGATEAFF. CDR3 nucleotides: TGTGCCAGCAGTCCCGGAGGGGGACAGGGGGCCACTGAAGCTTTCTTT.